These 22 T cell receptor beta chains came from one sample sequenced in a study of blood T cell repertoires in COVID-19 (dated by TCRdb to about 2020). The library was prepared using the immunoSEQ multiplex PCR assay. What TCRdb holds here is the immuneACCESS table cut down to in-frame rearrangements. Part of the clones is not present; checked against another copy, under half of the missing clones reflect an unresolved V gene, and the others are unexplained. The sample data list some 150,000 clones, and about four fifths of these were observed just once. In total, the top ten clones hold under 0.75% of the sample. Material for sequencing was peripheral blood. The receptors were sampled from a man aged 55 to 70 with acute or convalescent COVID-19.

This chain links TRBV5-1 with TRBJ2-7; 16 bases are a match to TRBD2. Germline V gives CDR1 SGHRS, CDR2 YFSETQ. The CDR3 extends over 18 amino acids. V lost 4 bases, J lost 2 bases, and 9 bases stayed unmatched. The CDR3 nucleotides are TGCGCCAGCAGCCCGGGACTAGCGGGAGGGCCGGGGGCCTACGAGCAGTACTTC. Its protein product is CASSPGLAGGPGAYEQYF. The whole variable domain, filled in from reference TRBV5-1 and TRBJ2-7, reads KAGVTQTPRYLIKTRGQQVTLSCSPISGHRSVSWYQQTPGQGLQFLFEYFSETQRNKGNFPGRFSGRQFSNSRSEMNVSTLELGDSALYLCASSPGLAGGPGAYEQYFGPGTRLTVT.

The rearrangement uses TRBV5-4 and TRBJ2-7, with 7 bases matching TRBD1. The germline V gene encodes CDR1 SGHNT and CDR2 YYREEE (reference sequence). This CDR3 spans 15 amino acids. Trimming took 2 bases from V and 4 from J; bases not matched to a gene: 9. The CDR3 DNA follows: TGTGCCAGCAGCTTAAGGGGGCAGGGGCTATACGAGCAGTACTTC. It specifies CASSLRGQGLYEQYF.

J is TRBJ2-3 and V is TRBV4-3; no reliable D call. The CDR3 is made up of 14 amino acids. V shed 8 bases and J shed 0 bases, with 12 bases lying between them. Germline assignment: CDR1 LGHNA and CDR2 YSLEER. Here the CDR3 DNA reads TGCGCCAGCCGGAGCAGCGCTAGCACAGATACGCAGTATTTT. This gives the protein CASRSSASTDTQYF.

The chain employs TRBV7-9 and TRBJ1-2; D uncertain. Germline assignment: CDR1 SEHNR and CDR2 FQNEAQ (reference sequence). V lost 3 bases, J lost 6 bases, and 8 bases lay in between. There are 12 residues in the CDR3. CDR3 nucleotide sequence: TGTGCCAGCAGCTTTAGCGGGGATGGCTACACCTTC. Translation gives CASSFSGDGYTF.

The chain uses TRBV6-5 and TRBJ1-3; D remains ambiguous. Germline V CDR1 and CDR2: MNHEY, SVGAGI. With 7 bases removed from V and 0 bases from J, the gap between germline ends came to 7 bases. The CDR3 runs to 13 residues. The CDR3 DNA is TGTGCCAGCACCCTGAGCTCTGGAAACACCATATATTTT. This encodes CASTLSSGNTIYF.

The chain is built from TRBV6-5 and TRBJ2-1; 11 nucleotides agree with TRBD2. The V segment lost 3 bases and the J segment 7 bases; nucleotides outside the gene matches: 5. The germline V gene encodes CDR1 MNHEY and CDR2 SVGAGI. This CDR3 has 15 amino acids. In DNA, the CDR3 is TGTGCCAGCAGTTATAGTAGCGGGAGGGTGAATGAGCAGTTCTTC. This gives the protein CASSYSSGRVNEQFF.

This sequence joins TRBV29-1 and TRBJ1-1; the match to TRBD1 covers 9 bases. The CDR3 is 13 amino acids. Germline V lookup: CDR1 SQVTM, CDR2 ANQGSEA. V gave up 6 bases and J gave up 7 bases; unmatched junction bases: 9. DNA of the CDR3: TGCAGCGTCCGACAGGGGGTAGCGGGTGAAGCTTTCTTT. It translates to CSVRQGVAGEAFF.

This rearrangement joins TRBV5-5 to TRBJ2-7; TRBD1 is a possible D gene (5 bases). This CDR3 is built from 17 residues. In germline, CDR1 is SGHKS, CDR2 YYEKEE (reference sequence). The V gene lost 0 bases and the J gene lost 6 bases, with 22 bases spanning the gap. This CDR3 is CASSLGPTGPRSGEQYF. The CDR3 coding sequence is TGTGCCAGCAGCTTGGGGCCCACAGGCCCAAGATCGGGCGAGCAGTACTTC.

Written as DNA, the CDR3 is TGTGCCAGCAGCTTAGTCCTAACAGATACGCAGTATTTT. Translated: CASSLVLTDTQYF. The V and J genes are TRBV7-9 and TRBJ2-3; D not resolved. In germline, CDR1 is SEHNR, CDR2 FQNEAQ (reference sequence). Trimming cost V 1 base and J 3 bases, with 5 bases left between them. The CDR3 has 13 amino acids.

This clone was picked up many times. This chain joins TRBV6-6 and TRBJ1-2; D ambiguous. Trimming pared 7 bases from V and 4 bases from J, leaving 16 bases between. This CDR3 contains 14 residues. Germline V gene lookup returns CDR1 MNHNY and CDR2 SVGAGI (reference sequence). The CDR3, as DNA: TGTGCCAGCACCGTGGGAGAAGTAAGCTATGGCTACACCTTC. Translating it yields CASTVGEVSYGYTF.

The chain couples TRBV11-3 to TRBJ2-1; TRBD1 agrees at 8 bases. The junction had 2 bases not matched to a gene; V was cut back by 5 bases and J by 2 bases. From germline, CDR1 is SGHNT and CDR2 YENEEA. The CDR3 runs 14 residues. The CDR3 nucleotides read TGTGCCAGCAGCGGACAGGGAGCCTACAATGAGCAGTTCTTC. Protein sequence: CASSGQGAYNEQFF. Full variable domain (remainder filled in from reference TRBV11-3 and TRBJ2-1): EAGVVQSPRYKIIEKKQPVAFWCNPISGHNTLYWYLQNLGQGPELLIRYENEEAVDDSQLPKDRFSAERLKGVDSTLKIQPAELGDSAVYLCASSGQGAYNEQFFGPGTRLTVL.

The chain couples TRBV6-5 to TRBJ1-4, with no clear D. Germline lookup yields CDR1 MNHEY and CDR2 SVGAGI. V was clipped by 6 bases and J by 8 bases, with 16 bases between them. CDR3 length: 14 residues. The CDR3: CASSPLLGGEKLFF. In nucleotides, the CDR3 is TGTGCCAGCAGCCCCCTGCTAGGTGGGGAAAAACTGTTTTTT.

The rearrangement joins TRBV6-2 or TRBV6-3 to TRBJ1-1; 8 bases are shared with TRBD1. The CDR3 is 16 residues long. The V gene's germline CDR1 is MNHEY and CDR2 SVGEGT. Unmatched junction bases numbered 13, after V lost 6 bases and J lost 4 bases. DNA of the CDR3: TGTGCCAGCAGCCCACCGGACAGGGCCGGCGGCACTGAAGCTTTCTTT. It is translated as CASSPPDRAGGTEAFF.

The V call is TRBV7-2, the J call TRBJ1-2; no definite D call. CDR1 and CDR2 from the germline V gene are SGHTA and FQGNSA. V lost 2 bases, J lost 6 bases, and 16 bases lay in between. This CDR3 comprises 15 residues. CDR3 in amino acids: CASSLKRAPGHGYTF. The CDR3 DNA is TGTGCCAGCAGCTTAAAGAGGGCCCCCGGGCATGGCTACACCTTC.

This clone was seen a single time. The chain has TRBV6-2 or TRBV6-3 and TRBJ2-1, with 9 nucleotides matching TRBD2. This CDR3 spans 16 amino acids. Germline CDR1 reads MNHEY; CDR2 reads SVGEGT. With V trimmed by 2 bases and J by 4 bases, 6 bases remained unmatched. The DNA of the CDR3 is TGTGCCAGCAGTTACCCGCTAGCGGGAACGTACAATGAGCAGTTCTTC. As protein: CASSYPLAGTYNEQFF.

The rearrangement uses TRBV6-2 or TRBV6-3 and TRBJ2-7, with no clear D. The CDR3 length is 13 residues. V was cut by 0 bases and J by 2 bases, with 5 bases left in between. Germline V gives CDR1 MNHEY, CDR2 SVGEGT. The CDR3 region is CASSYSIAYEQYF. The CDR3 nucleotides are TGTGCCAGCAGTTACTCTATTGCCTACGAGCAGTACTTC.

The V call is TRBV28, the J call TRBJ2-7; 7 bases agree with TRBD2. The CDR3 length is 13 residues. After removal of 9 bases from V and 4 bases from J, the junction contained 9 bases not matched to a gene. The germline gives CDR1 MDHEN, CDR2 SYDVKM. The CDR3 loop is CASSAGAGYEQYF. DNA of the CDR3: TGTGCCAGTTCGGCGGGAGCAGGGTACGAGCAGTACTTC.

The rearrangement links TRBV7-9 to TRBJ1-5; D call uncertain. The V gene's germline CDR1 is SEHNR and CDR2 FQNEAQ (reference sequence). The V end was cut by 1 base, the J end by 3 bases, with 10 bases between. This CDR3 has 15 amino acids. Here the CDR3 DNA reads TGTGCCAGCAGCTTAGGAGGTTCGGCCAATCAGCCCCAGCATTTT. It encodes CASSLGGSANQPQHF.

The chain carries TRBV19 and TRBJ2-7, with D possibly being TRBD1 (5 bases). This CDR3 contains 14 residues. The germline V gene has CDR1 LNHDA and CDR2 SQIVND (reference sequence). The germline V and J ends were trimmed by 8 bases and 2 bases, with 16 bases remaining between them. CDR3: CASGRAGIPYEQYF. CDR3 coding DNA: TGTGCCAGTGGTCGGGCAGGGATCCCCTACGAGCAGTACTTC.

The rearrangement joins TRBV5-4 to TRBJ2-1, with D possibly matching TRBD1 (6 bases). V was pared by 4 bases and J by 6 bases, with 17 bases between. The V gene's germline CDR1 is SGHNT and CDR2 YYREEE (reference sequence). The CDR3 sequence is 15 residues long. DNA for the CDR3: TGTGCCAGCAGCCGGGACACCCAGGCAGGCAATGAGCAGTTCTTC. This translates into CASSRDTQAGNEQFF.

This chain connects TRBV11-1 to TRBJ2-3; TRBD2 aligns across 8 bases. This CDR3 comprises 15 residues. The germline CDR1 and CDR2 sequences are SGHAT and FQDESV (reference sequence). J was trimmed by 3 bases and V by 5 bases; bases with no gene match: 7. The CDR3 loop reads CASSLDAGGTDTQYF. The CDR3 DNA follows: TGTGCCAGCAGCCTCGACGCGGGAGGTACAGATACGCAGTATTTT. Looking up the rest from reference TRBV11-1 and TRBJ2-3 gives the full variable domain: EAEVAQSPRYKITEKSQAVAFWCDPISGHATLYWYRQILGQGPELLVQFQDESVVDDSQLPKDRFSAERLKGVDSTLKIQPAELGDSAMYLCASSLDAGGTDTQYFGPGTRLTVL.

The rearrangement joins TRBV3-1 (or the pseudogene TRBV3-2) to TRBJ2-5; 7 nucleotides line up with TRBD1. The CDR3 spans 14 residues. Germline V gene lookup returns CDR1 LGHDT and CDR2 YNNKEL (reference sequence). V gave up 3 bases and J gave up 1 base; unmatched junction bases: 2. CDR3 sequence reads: CASSHDRVQETQYF. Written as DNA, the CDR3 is TGTGCCAGCAGCCACGACAGGGTCCAAGAGACCCAGTACTTC.